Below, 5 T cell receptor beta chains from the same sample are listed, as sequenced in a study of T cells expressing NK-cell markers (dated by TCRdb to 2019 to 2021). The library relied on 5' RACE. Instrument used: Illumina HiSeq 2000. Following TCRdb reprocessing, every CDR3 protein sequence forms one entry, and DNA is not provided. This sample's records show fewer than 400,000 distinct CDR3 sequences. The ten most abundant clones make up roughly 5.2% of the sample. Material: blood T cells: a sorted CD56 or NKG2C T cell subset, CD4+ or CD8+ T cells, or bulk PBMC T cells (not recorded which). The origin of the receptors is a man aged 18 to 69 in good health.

CDR3 region: CASSGARGGFTGELFF. The rearrangement uses TRBV14 and TRBJ2-2; with no DNA, the TCRdb D assignment of TRBD1 cannot be verified. The CDR3 totals 16 residues. Germline V gene data show CDR1 as SGHDN and CDR2 as FVKESK.

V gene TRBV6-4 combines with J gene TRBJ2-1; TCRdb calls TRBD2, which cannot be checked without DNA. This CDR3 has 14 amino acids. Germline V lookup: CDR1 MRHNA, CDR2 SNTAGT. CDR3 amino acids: CASSPDLTLGEQFF.

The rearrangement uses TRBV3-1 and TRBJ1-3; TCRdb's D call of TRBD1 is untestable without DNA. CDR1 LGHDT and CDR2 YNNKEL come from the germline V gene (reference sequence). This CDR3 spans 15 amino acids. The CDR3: CASSQGRASGNTIYF.

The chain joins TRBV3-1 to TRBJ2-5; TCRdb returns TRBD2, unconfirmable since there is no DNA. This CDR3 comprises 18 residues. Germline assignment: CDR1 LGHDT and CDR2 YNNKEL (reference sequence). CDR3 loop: CASSQPNPSGGIWETQYF.

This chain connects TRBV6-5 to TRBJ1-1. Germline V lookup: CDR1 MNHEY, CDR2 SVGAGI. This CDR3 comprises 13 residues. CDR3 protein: CASSYRAYTEAFF.